Each of the 20 T cell receptor beta chains below was sequenced from the same sample in a study of regulatory T cells in long-lasting Graves disease. Construction of the TCR beta libraries employed iRepertoire HTBI primers in conjunction with Arm-PCR of CDR3 regions. A single record per CDR3 protein comes from TCRdb applying MiXCR to the multiplex PCR reads. This table has hundreds of thousands of distinct CDR3 sequences, approximately 16% appearing once. Described time point: newly diagnosed GD, antithyroid drugs for less than 3 months. From RNA extracted from PBMCs, the TCR library was made. This sample also belongs to another study, concerning T cells in Graves' hyperthyroidism and ophthalmopathy.

Sequencing was performed on peripheral blood mononuclear cells (PBMCs), taken at new diagnosis, from a patient treated with antithyroid drugs. The receptors come from a woman aged 35 to 59 with Graves disease.

V usage is TRBV9 and J usage is TRBJ1-4; TRBD1 is a possible D gene (5 bases). The CDR3 has 17 residues. Per the germline V gene, CDR1 is SGDLS and CDR2 is YYNGEE. Between the trimmed V and J ends, which lost 6 bases and 7 bases, there was a span of 25 bases. CDR3 loop: CASTNRPLGRVVEKLFF. The CDR3, as DNA: TGTGCCAGCACTAATAGACCCTTGGGCAGGGTAGTTGAAAAACTGTTTTTT.

There are many counts of this clonotype. V and J are TRBV5-8 and TRBJ2-3; D possibly corresponds to TRBD2 (5 bases). Trimming cost V 4 bases and J 6 bases, with 15 bases left between them. The CDR3 loop spans 14 amino acids. In germline, CDR1 is SGHTS, CDR2 YDEGEE. In nucleotides, the CDR3 is TGTGCCAGCAGCCGGACTCGTCCCTATGATACGCAGTATTTT. Residues: CASSRTRPYDTQYF.

This clonotype appeared many times. This chain links TRBV28 with TRBJ2-7; 7 bases fit TRBD2. The CDR3 contains 16 residues. Germline CDR1 and CDR2: MDHEN and SYDVKM. V trimming: 6 bases; J trimming: 0 bases; junction bases outside the gene matches: 11. In DNA, the CDR3 is TGTGCCAGCAGCTCGGCGGCGGGGGTTGGCTCCTACGAGCAGTACTTC. It yields the protein CASSSAAGVGSYEQYF.

On this clonotype itself: This could be a read error, since a much larger clone is one nucleotide away. The CDR3 here is CACSVGVEDEKLFF. CDR3 sequence (DNA): TGTGCCTGTAGTGTTGGGGTGGAAGATGAAAAACTGTTTTTT. V is TRBV30 and J is TRBJ1-4; D unclear. This CDR3 has 14 residues. The germline V gene encodes CDR1 GTSNPN and CDR2 SVGIG (reference sequence).

The chain joins TRBV29-1 to TRBJ2-2; no reliable D call. The CDR3 has 14 amino acids. In germline, CDR1 is SQVTM, CDR2 ANQGSEA. V was trimmed by 3 bases and J by 0 bases, leaving 8 bases between them. The CDR3 here is CSVDQGANTGELFF. In nucleotides, the CDR3 is TGCAGCGTTGATCAAGGAGCGAACACCGGGGAGCTGTTTTTT.

This clonotype was seen repeatedly, ten times or more. This chain joins TRBV18 and TRBJ1-3, with D uncertain. Germline V CDR1 and CDR2: KGHSH, LQKENI. V dropped 3 bases and J dropped 1 base, with 13 bases sitting between them. This CDR3 region has 16 residues. This CDR3 is CASSPLGFQSGNTIYF. Written as DNA, the CDR3 is TGTGCCAGCTCACCCCTCGGCTTCCAATCTGGAAACACCATATATTTT.

This clonotype appeared a few times. The chain has TRBV7-8 and TRBJ2-3; D is possibly TRBD2 (7 bases). V was trimmed by 5 bases and J by 8 bases, leaving 17 bases between them. Per the germline V gene, CDR1 is SGHVS and CDR2 is FQNEAQ. The CDR3 is 14 amino acids. The CDR3 is CASSQPGGPSTQYF. DNA for the CDR3: TGTGCCAGCAGCCAGCCGGGGGGCCCGAGTACGCAGTATTTT.

This clonotype occurred once. This chain connects TRBV2 to TRBJ1-3, with D uncertain. V was cut by 0 bases and J by 0 bases, with 12 bases left in between. The CDR3 runs 17 residues. Germline loops: CDR1 SNHLY, CDR2 FYNNEI. The CDR3 loop is CASSEAPDGSSGNTIYF. DNA for the CDR3: TGTGCCAGCAGTGAAGCCCCCGACGGGAGCTCTGGAAACACCATATATTTT.

The V call is TRBV6-1, the J call TRBJ1-1; the D is unclear. Germline V gene data show CDR1 as MNHNS and CDR2 as SASEGT. The CDR3 is 13 amino acids. Trimming shortened V by 7 bases and J by 1 base, and 10 bases separated the two germline ends. As DNA, the CDR3 is TGTGCCAGCACCCCGAGCCCGAACACTGAAGCTTTCTTT. Translating it yields CASTPSPNTEAFF.

J is TRBJ2-2 and V is TRBV10-3, with 7 bases fitting TRBD2. V lost 10 bases, J lost 7 bases, and 6 bases stayed unmatched. The CDR3 runs 12 residues. CDR1 and CDR2 (germline): ENHRY, SYGVKD. CDR3 in amino acids: CATTGGIGELFF. DNA for the CDR3: TGTGCCACCACCGGGGGGATCGGGGAGCTGTTTTTT.

The rearrangement joins TRBV2 to TRBJ1-6, with D uncertain. CDR3 length: 15 amino acids. Germline V CDR1 and CDR2: SNHLY, FYNNEI. Trimming cost V 2 bases and J 8 bases, with 13 bases left between them. CDR3 coding DNA: TGTGCCAGCAGTGAACCGCTAGACTTGGATTCACCCCTCCACTTT. Translated, it gives CASSEPLDLDSPLHF.

This rearrangement joins TRBV28 to TRBJ1-4; TRBD1 might be the D (5 bases). The CDR3 has 14 residues. Germline assignment: CDR1 MDHEN and CDR2 SYDVKM. V shed 8 bases and J shed 3 bases, with 13 bases lying between them. CDR3 coding DNA: TGTGCCAGCCTTCGTGGGGGTGCTAATGAAAAACTGTTTTTT. As protein: CASLRGGANEKLFF.

The rearrangement joins TRBV7-9 to TRBJ1-4, with a weak D call TRBD1 (5 bases). Germline CDR1 SEHNR, CDR2 FQNEAQ (reference sequence). The V gene lost 6 bases and the J gene lost 3 bases, with 8 bases spanning the gap. This CDR3 has 13 amino acids. CDR3 sequence (DNA): TGTGCCAGCAGGGGGGGGTCTAATGAAAAACTGTTTTTT. Amino acid sequence: CASRGGSNEKLFF.

This clonotype was picked up a small number of times. The J gene is TRBJ1-1, the V gene TRBV5-5; D gene ambiguous. V was cut by 0 bases and J by 11 bases, with 8 bases left in between. Germline CDR1 SGHKS, CDR2 YYEKEE (reference sequence). The CDR3 runs to 11 residues. For the CDR3, the DNA is TGTGCCAGCAGCTTGGGGGTTCGGGCTTTCTTT. Its protein product is CASSLGVRAFF.

This clonotype was counted a few times. The chain employs TRBV5-1 and TRBJ1-3; TRBD1 is a possible D gene (6 bases). The germline CDR1 and CDR2 sequences are SGHRS and YFSETQ. The CDR3 extends over 15 amino acids. V was clipped by 3 bases and J by 2 bases, with 12 bases between them. Written as DNA, the CDR3 is TGCGCCAGCAGCTCCACAGGGAGGCCTGGAAACACCATATATTTT. The encoded protein is CASSSTGRPGNTIYF.

This clonotype was observed many times. The V and J genes are TRBV7-2 and TRBJ1-1, with D perhaps matching TRBD1 (5 bases). Germline values: CDR1 SGHTA, CDR2 FQGNSA. The CDR3 is 17 residues long. V was shortened by 5 bases and J by 7 bases, with 26 bases between the two germline ends. This CDR3 reads CASSQGERGGGEVEAFF. The CDR3, as DNA: TGTGCCAGCAGCCAGGGTGAGAGGGGAGGAGGGGAGGTTGAAGCTTTCTTT.

The sample holds many counts of this clonotype. The J gene is TRBJ1-2, the V gene TRBV6-5, with no clear D. Germline lookup yields CDR1 MNHEY and CDR2 SVGAGI. V lost 2 bases, J lost 1 base, and 5 bases lay in between. The CDR3 extends over 13 amino acids. The CDR3 nucleotides are TGTGCCAGCAGTTACGGGATTAACTATGGCTACACCTTC. It yields the protein CASSYGINYGYTF.

As concerns this clonotype: A much larger clone is a single base away; this may be a read error. The rearrangement uses TRBV11-3 and TRBJ2-7; D perhaps matches TRBD2 (5 bases). The germline gives CDR1 SGHNT, CDR2 YENEEA. The CDR3 has 15 residues. CDR3 sequence reads: CASGLWLAETYEQYF. The CDR3 coding sequence is TGTGCCAGCGGCTTATGGCTAGCCGAAACCTACGAGCAGTACTTC.

This sequence joins TRBV5-1 and TRBJ1-2; D might be TRBD1 (6 bases). The CDR3 has 15 amino acids. V was cut by 4 bases and J by 0 bases, with 13 bases left in between. Germline values: CDR1 SGHRS, CDR2 YFSETQ. In nucleotides, the CDR3 is TGCGCCAGCAGCCACGGACAGTCCCCTAACTATGGCTACACCTTC. Amino acids: CASSHGQSPNYGYTF.

This clonotype was observed at least ten times. J is TRBJ1-2 and V is TRBV11-2; no clear D. V was clipped by 6 bases and J by 0 bases, with 8 bases between them. This CDR3 has 13 residues. Germline V gene lookup returns CDR1 SGHAT and CDR2 FQNNGV. CDR3 sequence: CASRLLSNYGYTF. CDR3 nucleotides: TGTGCCAGCAGGCTCTTATCTAACTATGGCTACACCTTC.